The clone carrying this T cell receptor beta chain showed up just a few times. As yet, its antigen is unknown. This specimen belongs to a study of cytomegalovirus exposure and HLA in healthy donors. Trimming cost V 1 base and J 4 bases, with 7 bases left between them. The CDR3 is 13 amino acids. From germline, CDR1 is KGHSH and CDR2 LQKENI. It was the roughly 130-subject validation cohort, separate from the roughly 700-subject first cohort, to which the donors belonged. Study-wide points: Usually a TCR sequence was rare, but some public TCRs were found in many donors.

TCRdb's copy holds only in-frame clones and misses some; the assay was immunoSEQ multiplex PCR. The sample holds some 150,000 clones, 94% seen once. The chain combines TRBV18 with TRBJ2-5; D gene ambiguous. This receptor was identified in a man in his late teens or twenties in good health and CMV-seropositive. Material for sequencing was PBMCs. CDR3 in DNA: TGTGCCAGCTCACCACAAGAGCTAGAGACCCAGTACTTC. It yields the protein CASSPQELETQYF.